This passage covers 16 T cell receptor beta chains from one sample sequenced in a study of sequential checkpoint blockade in melanoma. Treatment in this sample: randomized to nivolumab then ipilimumab (arm A) or the reverse (arm B). Some clones are missing from TCRdb's copy, which holds only in-frame ones; the method was immunoSEQ multiplex PCR. Among tens of thousands of clones listed, under 35% were seen once. The sample here was tumor tissue (inferred from file names), taken from a patient given nivolumab and ipilimumab in sequence. The receptors here all came from a human donor with melanoma.

This clone was seen just once. The V and J genes are TRBV29-1 and TRBJ2-1; D is perhaps TRBD1 or TRBD2 (5 bases each). The CDR3 has 13 residues. Germline V gene lookup returns CDR1 SQVTM and CDR2 ANQGSEA. V lost 6 bases and J 5 bases, leaving 14 bases between the germline ends. CDR3 protein: CSVGRGAHNEQFF. As DNA, the CDR3 is TGCAGCGTGGGCCGGGGCGCCCACAATGAGCAGTTCTTC.

J is TRBJ1-1 and V is TRBV15, with D unclear. The CDR3 contains 14 residues. Germline V gene sequence: CDR1 LNHNV, CDR2 YYDKDF (reference sequence). With 0 bases removed from V and 4 bases from J, the gap between germline ends came to 9 bases. CDR3 bases: TGTGCCACCAGCAGAGATGTGAGCCCCACTGAAGCTTTCTTT. It translates to CATSRDVSPTEAFF.

This clone was observed a few times. This sequence joins TRBV28 and TRBJ2-7, with D perhaps being TRBD1 or TRBD2 (6 bases each). The germline CDR1 and CDR2 sequences are MDHEN and SYDVKM. Deletions cut 6 bases from V and 0 bases from J, with 15 bases between. CDR3 size: 15 residues. CDR3 protein: CASRVGGTASYEQYF. For the CDR3, the DNA is TGTGCCAGCAGGGTGGGGGGCACCGCCTCCTACGAGCAGTACTTC.

The CDR3 DNA follows: TGCGCCAGCAGCTTGGACGCTAGCGGGACGGAGGAGCAGTTCTTC. It encodes CASSLDASGTEEQFF. The chain combines TRBV5-1 with TRBJ2-1, with 9 bases that match TRBD2. CDR1 SGHRS and CDR2 YFSETQ come from the germline V gene. The CDR3 runs to 15 residues. With V trimmed by 0 bases and J by 10 bases, 8 bases remained unmatched.

The chain combines TRBV19 with TRBJ2-7, with TRBD1 identical over 10 bases. V was pared by 7 bases and J by 2 bases, with 11 bases of the junction left unmatched. This CDR3 is built from 16 residues. The germline CDR1 and CDR2 sequences are LNHDA and SQIVND (reference sequence). This chain's CDR3 is CASTSRGTGAPYEQYF. The CDR3 coding sequence is TGTGCCAGTACCTCCCGCGGGACAGGGGCCCCCTACGAGCAGTACTTC. Supplemented by reference TRBV19 and TRBJ2-7, the full variable domain reads DGGITQSPKYLFRKEGQNVTLSCEQNLNHDAMYWYRQDPGQGLRLIYYSQIVNDFQKGDIAEGYSVSREKKESFPLTVTSAQKNPTAFYLCASTSRGTGAPYEQYFGPGTRLTVT.

V gene TRBV29-1 combines with J gene TRBJ1-1; 7 bases align to TRBD1. The CDR3 spans 13 residues. V gave up 3 bases and J gave up 1 base; unmatched junction bases: 2. Germline V gene lookup returns CDR1 SQVTM and CDR2 ANQGSEA. CDR3 DNA sequence: TGCAGCGTTGATAGGGGGCGGAACACTGAAGCTTTCTTT. Amino acids: CSVDRGRNTEAFF.

The J gene is TRBJ1-6, the V gene TRBV25-1; tentative D call: TRBD1 (5 bases). The germline gives CDR1 MGHDK, CDR2 SYGVNS. Trimming removed 2 bases from V and 8 bases from J, with 7 bases in between. CDR3 length: 13 amino acids. The CDR3 DNA reads as TGTGCCAGCAGTGAAACGGGGGATTCACCCCTCCACTTT. It yields the protein CASSETGDSPLHF.

This clone was counted a few times. This chain joins TRBV11-3 and TRBJ2-7, with D tentatively TRBD2 (6 bases). Germline V CDR1 and CDR2: SGHNT, YENEEA. Trimming stripped 3 bases from V and 5 bases from J, with 14 bases between. CDR3 length equals 14 residues. The CDR3 reads CASSLLASSNEQYF. In DNA form, the CDR3 reads TGTGCCAGCAGCTTGCTAGCGTCCTCAAACGAGCAGTACTTC.

This clone was detected ten times or more. The rearrangement links TRBV11-1 to TRBJ1-2; no definite D call. The V gene's germline CDR1 is SGHAT and CDR2 FQDESV (reference sequence). Deletions cut 5 bases from V and 0 bases from J, with 10 bases between. There are 14 residues in the CDR3. Here the CDR3 reads CASSRHRSNYGYTF. DNA for the CDR3: TGTGCCAGCAGCCGACACCGATCTAACTATGGCTACACCTTC.

The rearrangement links TRBV11-3 to TRBJ2-7; D perhaps matches TRBD2 (7 bases). With 0 bases removed from V and 3 bases from J, the gap between germline ends came to 12 bases. The CDR3 consists of 15 residues. Germline-derived CDR1 and CDR2 are SGHNT and YENEEA. The chain's CDR3 is CASSLDGGPLYEQYF. The DNA of the CDR3 is TGTGCCAGCAGCTTAGACGGGGGGCCTCTCTACGAGCAGTACTTC.

The rearrangement uses TRBV5-1 and TRBJ2-3, with TRBD2 identical over 12 bases. The length of the CDR3 is 16 residues. Germline V gives CDR1 SGHRS, CDR2 YFSETQ. V dropped 0 bases and J dropped 1; count of bases not matched to a gene: 0. The CDR3 here is CASSLGLAGGTDTQYF. The CDR3 DNA sequence: TGCGCCAGCAGCTTGGGACTAGCGGGAGGCACAGATACGCAGTATTTT.

This clone has only one observation. The rearrangement uses TRBV29-1 and TRBJ1-1, with 10 nucleotides matching TRBD1. Germline CDR1 and CDR2: SQVTM and ANQGSEA. Unmatched junction bases numbered 9, after V lost 6 bases and J lost 8 bases. The CDR3 has 13 amino acids. This CDR3 reads CSVGDRGSSEAFF. The CDR3 nucleotides are TGCAGCGTAGGGGACAGGGGATCGTCCGAAGCTTTCTTT.

There are a few counts of this clone. The chain has TRBV27 and TRBJ1-1, with D uncertain. The CDR3 sequence is 13 residues long. Trimming left V 2 bases short and J 4 bases short, with 8 bases between. Germline lookup yields CDR1 MNHEY and CDR2 SMNVEV (reference sequence). CDR3 protein: CASSLKLGTEAFF. CDR3 DNA sequence: TGTGCCAGCAGTTTAAAGTTGGGCACTGAAGCTTTCTTT.

The CDR3: CASGLGELSGNTIYF. In DNA, the CDR3 is TGTGCCAGTGGCCTCGGGGAACTCAGTGGAAACACCATATATTTT. J is TRBJ1-3 and V is TRBV19; D is unclear. V lost 8 bases, J lost 3 bases, and 17 bases lay in between. The CDR3 is 15 amino acids. Germline V gives CDR1 LNHDA, CDR2 SQIVND (reference sequence).

Ten or more counts support this clone. The V call is TRBV11-3, the J call TRBJ1-5; 9 nucleotides agree with TRBD1. The CDR3 has 16 residues. V trimming: 6 bases; J trimming: 6 bases; junction bases outside the gene matches: 12. The V gene's germline CDR1 is SGHNT and CDR2 YENEEA. CDR3 in DNA: TGTGCCAGCAGGATTAAACAGGGGGCGATGGGTCAGCCCCAGCATTTT. Amino acid sequence: CASRIKQGAMGQPQHF. Full variable domain (rest looked up from reference TRBV11-3 and TRBJ1-5): EAGVVQSPRYKIIEKKQPVAFWCNPISGHNTLYWYLQNLGQGPELLIRYENEEAVDDSQLPKDRFSAERLKGVDSTLKIQPAELGDSAVYLCASRIKQGAMGQPQHFGDGTRLSIL.

In its sample, this clone was seen a few times. This sequence joins TRBV19 and TRBJ1-1; 10 nucleotides match TRBD1. V was pared by 7 bases and J by 1 base, with 6 bases of the junction left unmatched. This CDR3 comprises 15 residues. Germline values: CDR1 LNHDA, CDR2 SQIVND (reference sequence). The CDR3: CASNGQGVRNTEAFF. CDR3 sequence (DNA): TGTGCCAGTAACGGACAGGGGGTACGGAACACTGAAGCTTTCTTT.